The next 24 T cell receptor beta chains were all read from a single sample in a study of blood T cell repertoires in COVID-19. The assay was immunoSEQ multiplex PCR, and TCRdb's table has in-frame clones only and misses some. The repertoire holds some 150,000 clones, approximately 90% seen once, with around 2.9% in the top ten. The sample was peripheral blood. Source of these receptors: a man in his 60s with active or convalescent COVID-19.

The J gene is TRBJ2-3, the V gene TRBV24-1; 12 nucleotides align to TRBD2. Unmatched junction bases numbered 11, after V lost 1 base and J lost 7 bases. Germline V gives CDR1 KGHDR, CDR2 SFDVKD. The CDR3 is 18 amino acids. The CDR3 sequence: CATSDFPSTSGREYTQYF. In nucleotides, the CDR3 is TGTGCCACCAGTGATTTTCCCTCGACTAGCGGGAGAGAGTATACGCAGTATTTT.

CDR3 in amino acids: CASSQGDRGFRHEQYF. The CDR3 coding sequence is TGTGCCAGCAGCCAAGGTGACAGGGGATTCCGCCACGAGCAGTACTTC. J is TRBJ2-7 and V is TRBV3-1 (or the pseudogene TRBV3-2); 8 bases fit TRBD1. The germline CDR1 and CDR2 sequences are LGHDT and YNNKEL (reference sequence). With V trimmed by 1 base and J by 5 bases, 10 bases remained unmatched. The CDR3 spans 16 residues.

The chain has TRBV28 and TRBJ1-2; no firm D call. The CDR3 consists of 12 residues. V was cut by 3 bases and J by 6 bases, with 8 bases left in between. The germline gives CDR1 MDHEN, CDR2 SYDVKM. CDR3 DNA: TGTGCCAGCAGTTTCGGGAGAAATGGCTACACCTTC. Its translation is CASSFGRNGYTF.

The CDR3 protein is CASSFGGASGGLRASTDTQYF. CDR3 bases: TGTGCCAGCAGTTTTGGGGGGGCTAGCGGGGGCCTACGTGCTAGCACAGATACGCAGTATTTT. The J gene is TRBJ2-3, the V gene TRBV6-2 or TRBV6-3, with 10 bases lining up with TRBD2. The trim removed 4 bases at V and 0 bases at J, leaving 19 bases unmatched. This CDR3 spans 21 amino acids. CDR1 is MNHEY, CDR2 SVGEGT, per germline.

The V and J genes are TRBV9 and TRBJ1-2, with 7 bases matching TRBD1. This CDR3 spans 15 amino acids. CDR1 SGDLS and CDR2 YYNGEE come from the germline V gene. V lost 2 bases, J lost 3 bases, and 7 bases stayed unmatched. The CDR3 sequence: CASSVRWTGDYGYTF. Here the CDR3 DNA reads TGTGCCAGCAGCGTCCGATGGACAGGTGACTATGGCTACACCTTC.

Only a few counts were recorded for this clone. CDR3 sequence reads: CAWSVNRYSGANVLTF. In nucleotides, the CDR3 is TGTGCCTGGAGTGTTAACCGGTACTCTGGGGCCAACGTCCTGACTTTC. The chain carries TRBV30 and TRBJ2-6; D is unclear. The CDR3 length is 16 residues. The V end lost 0 bases, the J end lost 0 bases, and 9 bases lay between the germline ends. From germline, CDR1 is GTSNPN and CDR2 SVGIG (reference sequence).

Comment on this clone: Other DNA sequences in the sample encode the same CDR3. The chain joins TRBV7-9 to TRBJ2-2, with 10 bases matching TRBD1. V lost 1 base to trimming and J lost 3 bases; unmatched junction nucleotides: 2. This CDR3 region has 16 residues. Germline V gene sequence: CDR1 SEHNR, CDR2 FQNEAQ (reference sequence). The CDR3 spells CASSLGGQGDTGELFF. Here the CDR3 DNA reads TGTGCCAGCAGCTTAGGCGGACAGGGGGACACCGGGGAGCTGTTTTTT.

The chain uses TRBV6-2 or TRBV6-3 and TRBJ1-2; a weak D match, TRBD1 (5 bases). Per the germline V gene, CDR1 is MNHEY and CDR2 is SVGEGT. The CDR3 is made up of 14 amino acids. The V gene lost 6 bases and the J gene lost 7 bases, with 18 bases spanning the gap. The chain's CDR3 is CASSPHRGNSGYTF. CDR3 nucleotide sequence: TGTGCCAGCAGCCCTCACCGGGGGAATAGTGGCTACACCTTC.

The CDR3 DNA sequence: TGCAGCGTTGCAGGGCCGACTCTAAGCTCCTACAATGAGCAGTTCTTC. It specifies CSVAGPTLSSYNEQFF. The J gene is TRBJ2-1, the V gene TRBV29-1, with D possibly being TRBD1 (5 bases). The V gene's germline CDR1 is SQVTM and CDR2 ANQGSEA. This CDR3 contains 16 residues. Deletions cut 4 bases from V and 0 bases from J, with 16 bases between.

This clone appeared a few times. This sequence joins TRBV7-8 and TRBJ1-6, with 8 bases that match TRBD1. The V segment lost 7 bases and the J segment 6 bases; nucleotides outside the gene matches: 5. The germline V gene has CDR1 SGHVS and CDR2 FQNEAQ. There are 14 residues in the CDR3. CDR3 in amino acids: CASNQGQVNSPLHF. CDR3 coding DNA: TGTGCCAGCAACCAGGGACAGGTTAATTCACCCCTCCACTTT. The complete variable domain, with remaining parts taken from reference TRBV7-8 and TRBJ1-6, reads GAGVSQSPRYKVAKRGQDVALRCDPISGHVSLFWYQQALGQGPEFLTYFQNEAQLDKSGLPSDRFFAERPEGSVSTLKIQRTQQEDSAVYLCASNQGQVNSPLHFGNGTRLTVT.

The chain carries TRBV2 and TRBJ2-7, with D possibly TRBD2 on 6 matching bases. CDR1 SNHLY and CDR2 FYNNEI come from the germline V gene. CDR3 length: 12 amino acids. V was pared by 6 bases and J by 7 bases, with 13 bases between. CDR3 loop: CASRLATGEQYF. CDR3 DNA sequence: TGTGCCAGCAGACTAGCCACGGGGGAGCAGTACTTC. Using reference TRBV2 and TRBJ2-7 for the parts outside the CDR3, the full variable domain is EPEVTQTPSHQVTQMGQEVILRCVPISNHLYFYWYRQILGQKVEFLVSFYNNEISEKSEIFDDQFSVERPDGSNFTLKIRSTKLEDSAMYFCASRLATGEQYFGPGTRLTVT.

The J gene is TRBJ1-3, the V gene TRBV19; the match to TRBD1 covers 8 bases. Germline V CDR1 and CDR2: LNHDA, SQIVND (reference sequence). V lost 5 bases, J lost 4 bases, and 4 bases stayed unmatched. This CDR3 is 14 amino acids long. CDR3 region: CASSAQGVGNTIYF. The CDR3, as DNA: TGTGCCAGTAGTGCACAGGGGGTCGGAAACACCATATATTTT.

This clone was counted a single time. The chain combines TRBV7-2 with TRBJ2-7, with D perhaps TRBD2 (6 bases). Germline V gene sequence: CDR1 SGHTA, CDR2 FQGNSA. The CDR3 covers 14 residues. Trimming removed 1 base from V and 4 bases from J, with 11 bases in between. The DNA for the CDR3 is TGTGCCAGCAGCTTAGTACGCGGGGATTACGAGCAGTACTTC. The encoded protein is CASSLVRGDYEQYF.

The rearrangement uses TRBV7-9 and TRBJ2-2; 8 bases agree with TRBD1. Germline V CDR1 and CDR2: SEHNR, FQNEAQ (reference sequence). This CDR3 is built from 15 residues. V was pared by 5 bases and J by 2 bases, with 4 bases of the junction left unmatched. The CDR3 DNA sequence: TGTGCCAGCAGCCAGACAGGGGCAAACACCGGGGAGCTGTTTTTT. This codes for CASSQTGANTGELFF. Combining the CDR3 with reference TRBV7-9 and TRBJ2-2 gives the whole variable domain DTGVSQNPRHKITKRGQNVTFRCDPISEHNRLYWYRQTLGQGPEFLTYFQNEAQLEKSRLLSDRFSAERPKGSFSTLEIQRTEQGDSAMYLCASSQTGANTGELFFGEGSRLTVL.

This sequence joins TRBV9 and TRBJ2-7; D remains unclear. Germline V CDR1 and CDR2: SGDLS, YYNGEE. The CDR3 loop spans 14 amino acids. V shed 4 bases and J shed 5 bases, with 16 bases lying between them. The CDR3 bases are TGTGCCAGCAGCTCGCCAGGCCTTTGGGACGAGCAGTACTTC. This translates into CASSSPGLWDEQYF.

The V gene is TRBV27, the J gene TRBJ2-7; maybe TRBD2 (6 bases). This CDR3 spans 15 amino acids. Trimming shortened V by 5 bases and J by 0 bases, and 14 bases separated the two germline ends. Germline V gene lookup returns CDR1 MNHEY and CDR2 SMNVEV (reference sequence). The CDR3: CASSPRGSGSYEQYF. CDR3 bases: TGTGCCAGCAGTCCCCGGGGTAGCGGCTCCTACGAGCAGTACTTC.

This rearrangement joins TRBV6-2 or TRBV6-3 to TRBJ1-1; D remains ambiguous. The V end lost 0 bases, the J end lost 0 bases, and 5 bases lay between the germline ends. The germline V gene encodes CDR1 MNHEY and CDR2 SVGEGT. There are 14 residues in the CDR3. CDR3 bases: TGTGCCAGCAGTTACTCCAGGTTGAACACTGAAGCTTTCTTT. Its translation: CASSYSRLNTEAFF.

The chain combines TRBV19 with TRBJ2-5; the match to TRBD1 covers 8 bases. V gave up 6 bases and J gave up 3 bases; unmatched junction bases: 3. CDR3 length equals 13 residues. Germline CDR1 LNHDA, CDR2 SQIVND (reference sequence). CDR3 bases: TGTGCCAGTAGGAAGACAGGGGAAGAGACCCAGTACTTC. Its translation: CASRKTGEETQYF.

This clone was picked up a small number of times. V is TRBV5-5 and J is TRBJ2-5, with 7 nucleotides matching TRBD2. Germline V gene data show CDR1 as SGHKS and CDR2 as YYEKEE (reference sequence). The J segment lost 2 bases and the V segment lost 4 bases, leaving 5 bases of the junction unmatched. This CDR3 spans 14 amino acids. The CDR3 region has the DNA TGTGCCAGCAGCCCGACGGGGGGACAAGAGACCCAGTACTTC. Translating it yields CASSPTGGQETQYF.

This clone was seen just once. V and J are TRBV4-3 and TRBJ2-7; maybe TRBD1 (6 bases). The CDR3 sequence is 14 residues long. V was clipped by 0 bases and J by 6 bases, with 12 bases between them. Per the germline V gene, CDR1 is LGHNA and CDR2 is YSLEER. The CDR3 nucleotides read TGCGCCAGCAGCCAAGATAGGGGGTGGCGCGAGCAGTACTTC. Protein sequence: CASSQDRGWREQYF.

V and J are TRBV6-2 or TRBV6-3 and TRBJ1-1; 8 bases are a match to TRBD1. V was clipped by 5 bases and J by 1 base; unmatched bases: 12. This CDR3 spans 17 amino acids. Germline V lookup: CDR1 MNHEY, CDR2 SVGEGT. The CDR3 DNA reads TGTGCCAGCAGTGCTCAAAGAGGACAGGGAAGGAACACTGAAGCTTTCTTT. It encodes CASSAQRGQGRNTEAFF.

The chain couples TRBV28 to TRBJ2-1; 11 nucleotides agree with TRBD2. Germline V gene sequence: CDR1 MDHEN, CDR2 SYDVKM. The CDR3 has 15 residues. The ends lost 9 bases at V and 4 bases at J; junction bases unmatched: 8. CDR3 bases: TGTGCCAGTAAAACTAGCGGGAGTTTTTACAATGAGCAGTTCTTC. This translates into CASKTSGSFYNEQFF.

This chain connects TRBV29-1 to TRBJ1-5, with 7 bases identical to TRBD1. V was clipped by 6 bases and J by 4 bases; unmatched bases: 6. This CDR3 region has 13 residues. Germline V lookup: CDR1 SQVTM, CDR2 ANQGSEA. The chain's CDR3 is CSVQTGQNQPQHF. The CDR3 region has the DNA TGCAGCGTACAGACAGGGCAAAATCAGCCCCAGCATTTT. Full variable domain (outside the CDR3, taken from reference TRBV29-1 and TRBJ1-5): SAVISQKPSRDICQRGTSLTIQCQVDSQVTMMFWYRQQPGQSLTLIATANQGSEATYESGFVIDKFPISRPNLTFSTLTVSNMSPEDSSIYLCSVQTGQNQPQHFGDGTRLSIL.

The rearrangement uses TRBV6-5 and TRBJ2-2; the D gene is possibly TRBD2 (7 bases). This CDR3 has 13 amino acids. Germline CDR1 and CDR2: MNHEY and SVGAGI. Trimming removed 11 bases at V and 6 bases at J, with 16 bases between. The CDR3 protein is CASSRGRAGELFF. In nucleotides, the CDR3 is TGTGCCTCCTCTAGGGGGAGGGCCGGGGAGCTGTTTTTT.